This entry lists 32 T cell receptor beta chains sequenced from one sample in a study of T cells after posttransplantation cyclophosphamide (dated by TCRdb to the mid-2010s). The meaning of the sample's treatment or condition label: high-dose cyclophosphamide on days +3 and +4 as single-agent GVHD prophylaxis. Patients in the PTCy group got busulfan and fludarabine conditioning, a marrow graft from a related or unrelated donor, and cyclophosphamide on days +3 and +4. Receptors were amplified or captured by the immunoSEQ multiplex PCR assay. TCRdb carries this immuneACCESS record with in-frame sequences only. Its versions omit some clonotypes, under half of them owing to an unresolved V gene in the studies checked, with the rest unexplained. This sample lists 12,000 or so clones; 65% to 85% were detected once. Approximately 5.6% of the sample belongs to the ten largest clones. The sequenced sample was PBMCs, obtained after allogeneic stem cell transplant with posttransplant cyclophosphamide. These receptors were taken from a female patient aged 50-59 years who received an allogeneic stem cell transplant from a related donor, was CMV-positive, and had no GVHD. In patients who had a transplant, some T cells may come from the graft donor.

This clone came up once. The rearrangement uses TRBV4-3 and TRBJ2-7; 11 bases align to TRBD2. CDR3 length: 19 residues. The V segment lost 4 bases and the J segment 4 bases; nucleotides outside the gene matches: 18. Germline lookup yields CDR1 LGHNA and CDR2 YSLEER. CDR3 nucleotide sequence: TGCGCCAGCAGCCCCTCTACCCGCCTAGCGGGGGGCCCAGATTACGAGCAGTACTTC. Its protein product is CASSPSTRLAGGPDYEQYF.

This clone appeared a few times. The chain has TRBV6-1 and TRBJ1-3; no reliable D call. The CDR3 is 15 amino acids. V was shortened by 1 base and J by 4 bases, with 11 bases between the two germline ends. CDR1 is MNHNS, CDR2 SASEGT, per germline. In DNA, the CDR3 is TGTGCCAGCAGTGAAGAAGGAGCGGGAGGAAACACCATATATTTT. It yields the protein CASSEEGAGGNTIYF.

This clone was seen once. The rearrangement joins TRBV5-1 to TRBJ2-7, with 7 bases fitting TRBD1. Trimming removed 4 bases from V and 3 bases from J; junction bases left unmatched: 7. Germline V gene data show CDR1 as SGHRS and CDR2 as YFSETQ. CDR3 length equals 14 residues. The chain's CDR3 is CASSLTTGIYEQYF. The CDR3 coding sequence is TGCGCCAGCAGCCTCACGACAGGGATCTACGAGCAGTACTTC.

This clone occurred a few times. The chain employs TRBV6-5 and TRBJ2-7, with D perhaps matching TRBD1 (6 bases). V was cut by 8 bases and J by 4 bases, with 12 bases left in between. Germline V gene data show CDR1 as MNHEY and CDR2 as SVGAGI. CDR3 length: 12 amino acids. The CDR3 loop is CASGKGGYEQYF. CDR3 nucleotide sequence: TGTGCCAGCGGAAAAGGGGGATACGAGCAGTACTTC.

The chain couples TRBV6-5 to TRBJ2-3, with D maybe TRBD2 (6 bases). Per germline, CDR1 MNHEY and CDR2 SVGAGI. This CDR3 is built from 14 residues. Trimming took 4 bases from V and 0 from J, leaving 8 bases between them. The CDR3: CASSFGTSTDTQYF. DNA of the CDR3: TGTGCCAGCAGTTTTGGGACTAGCACAGATACGCAGTATTTT.

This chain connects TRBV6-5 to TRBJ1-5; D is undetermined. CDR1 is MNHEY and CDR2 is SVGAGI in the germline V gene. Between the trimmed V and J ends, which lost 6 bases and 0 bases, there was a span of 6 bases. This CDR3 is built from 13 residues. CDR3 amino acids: CASRANSNQPQHF. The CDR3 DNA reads TGTGCCAGCAGAGCAAATAGCAATCAGCCCCAGCATTTT.

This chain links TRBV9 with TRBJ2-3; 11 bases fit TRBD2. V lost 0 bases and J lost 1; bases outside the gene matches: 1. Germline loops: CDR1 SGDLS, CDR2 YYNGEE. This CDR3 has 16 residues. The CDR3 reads CASSVVAGGRTDTQYF. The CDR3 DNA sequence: TGTGCCAGCAGCGTAGTAGCGGGGGGGCGCACAGATACGCAGTATTTT.

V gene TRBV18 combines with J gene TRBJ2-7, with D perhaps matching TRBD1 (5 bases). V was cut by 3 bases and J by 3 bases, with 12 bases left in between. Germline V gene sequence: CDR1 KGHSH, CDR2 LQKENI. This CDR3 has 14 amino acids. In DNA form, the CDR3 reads TGTGCCAGCTCACCCTCACAGGCGATCTACGAGCAGTACTTC. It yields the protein CASSPSQAIYEQYF.

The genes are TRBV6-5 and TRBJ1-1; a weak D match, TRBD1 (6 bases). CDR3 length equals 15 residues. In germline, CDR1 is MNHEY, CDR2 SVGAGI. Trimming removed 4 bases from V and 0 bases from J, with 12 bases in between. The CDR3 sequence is CASSSRTAMNTEAFF. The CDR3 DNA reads TGTGCCAGCAGTTCCCGGACAGCTATGAACACTGAAGCTTTCTTT.

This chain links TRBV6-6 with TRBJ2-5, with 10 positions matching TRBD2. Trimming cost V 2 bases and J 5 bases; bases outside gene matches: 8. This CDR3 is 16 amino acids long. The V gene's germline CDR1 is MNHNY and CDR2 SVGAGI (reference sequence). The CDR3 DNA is TGTGCCAGCAGTTACACACCAGCGGGGGGGCGGGAGACCCAGTACTTC. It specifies CASSYTPAGGRETQYF.

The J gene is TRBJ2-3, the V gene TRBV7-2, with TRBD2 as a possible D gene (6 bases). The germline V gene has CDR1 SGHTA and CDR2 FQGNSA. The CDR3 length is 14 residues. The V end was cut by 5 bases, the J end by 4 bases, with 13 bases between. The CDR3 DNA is TGTGCCAGCAGCCTTAGCGGAGGGCCAGATACGCAGTATTTT. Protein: CASSLSGGPDTQYF.

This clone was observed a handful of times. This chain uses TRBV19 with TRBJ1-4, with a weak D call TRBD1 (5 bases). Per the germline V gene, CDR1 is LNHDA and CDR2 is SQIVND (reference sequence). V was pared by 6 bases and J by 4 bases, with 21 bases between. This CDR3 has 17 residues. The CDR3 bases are TGTGCCAGTAGCCCTGAACCTCGGACAAATGGTAATGAAAAACTGTTTTTT. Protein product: CASSPEPRTNGNEKLFF.

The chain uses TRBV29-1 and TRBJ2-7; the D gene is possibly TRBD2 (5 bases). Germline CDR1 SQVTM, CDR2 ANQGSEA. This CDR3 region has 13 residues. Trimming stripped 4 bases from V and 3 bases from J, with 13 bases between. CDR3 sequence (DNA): TGCAGCGTTGCCGGACGGGGAGACTACGAGCAGTACTTC. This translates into CSVAGRGDYEQYF.

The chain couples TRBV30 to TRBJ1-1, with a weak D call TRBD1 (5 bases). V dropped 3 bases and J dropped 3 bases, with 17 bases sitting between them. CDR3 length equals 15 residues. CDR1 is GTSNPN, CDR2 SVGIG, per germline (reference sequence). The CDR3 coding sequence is TGTGCCTGGAGCCAGGGTTATCCCAAGGACACTGAAGCTTTCTTT. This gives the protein CAWSQGYPKDTEAFF. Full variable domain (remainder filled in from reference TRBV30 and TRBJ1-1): SQTIHQWPATLVQPVGSPLSLECTVEGTSNPNLYWYRQAAGRGLQLLFYSVGIGQISSEVPQNLSASRPQDRQFILSSKKLLLSDSGFYLCAWSQGYPKDTEAFFGQGTRLTVV.

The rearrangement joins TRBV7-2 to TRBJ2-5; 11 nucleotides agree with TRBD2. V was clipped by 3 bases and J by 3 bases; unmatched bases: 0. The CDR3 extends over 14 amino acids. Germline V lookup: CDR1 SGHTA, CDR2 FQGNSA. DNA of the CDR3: TGTGCCAGCAGCTTTAGCGGGGGGGAAGAGACCCAGTACTTC. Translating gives CASSFSGGEETQYF.

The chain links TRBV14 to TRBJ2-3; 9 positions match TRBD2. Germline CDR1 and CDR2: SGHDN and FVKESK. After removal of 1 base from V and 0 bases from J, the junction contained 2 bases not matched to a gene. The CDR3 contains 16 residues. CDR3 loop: CASSQVSGGSTDTQYF. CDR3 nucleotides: TGTGCCAGCAGCCAAGTTAGCGGGGGCAGCACAGATACGCAGTATTTT.

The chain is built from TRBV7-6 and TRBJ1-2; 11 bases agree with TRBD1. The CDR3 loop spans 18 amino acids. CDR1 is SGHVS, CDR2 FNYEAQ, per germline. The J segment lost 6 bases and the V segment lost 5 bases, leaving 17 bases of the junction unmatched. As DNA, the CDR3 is TGTGCCAGCAGCCCCCGGAGGGGACAGGGGGTGGGGTTGGATGGCTACACCTTC. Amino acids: CASSPRRGQGVGLDGYTF.

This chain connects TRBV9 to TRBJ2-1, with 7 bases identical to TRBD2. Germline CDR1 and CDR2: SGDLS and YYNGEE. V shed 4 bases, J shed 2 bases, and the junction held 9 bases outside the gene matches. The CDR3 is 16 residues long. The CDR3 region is CASSPRGEGAYNEQFF. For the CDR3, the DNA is TGTGCCAGCAGCCCCCGAGGGGAGGGAGCCTACAATGAGCAGTTCTTC. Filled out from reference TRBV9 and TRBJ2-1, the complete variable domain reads DSGVTQTPKHLITATGQRVTLRCSPRSGDLSVYWYQQSLDQGLQFLIQYYNGEERAKGNILERFSAQQFPDLHSELNLSSLELGDSALYFCASSPRGEGAYNEQFFGPGTRLTVL.

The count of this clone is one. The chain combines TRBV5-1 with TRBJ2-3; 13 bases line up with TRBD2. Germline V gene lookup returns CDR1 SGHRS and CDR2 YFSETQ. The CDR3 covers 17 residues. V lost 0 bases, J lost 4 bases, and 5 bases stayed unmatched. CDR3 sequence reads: CASSLEGTSGVADTQYF. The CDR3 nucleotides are TGCGCCAGCAGCTTGGAGGGGACTAGCGGGGTTGCAGATACGCAGTATTTT.

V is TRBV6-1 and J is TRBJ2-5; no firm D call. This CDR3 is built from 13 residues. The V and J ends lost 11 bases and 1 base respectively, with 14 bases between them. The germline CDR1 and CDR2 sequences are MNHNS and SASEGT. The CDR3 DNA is TGTGCCGTCACAGCAGATATCCAAGAGACCCAGTACTTC. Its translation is CAVTADIQETQYF.

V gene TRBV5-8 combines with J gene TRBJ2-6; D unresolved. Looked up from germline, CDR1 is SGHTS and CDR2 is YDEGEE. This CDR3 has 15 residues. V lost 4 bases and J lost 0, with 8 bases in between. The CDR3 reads CASSTASSGANVLTF. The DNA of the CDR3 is TGTGCCAGCAGCACCGCGAGCTCTGGGGCCAACGTCCTGACTTTC.

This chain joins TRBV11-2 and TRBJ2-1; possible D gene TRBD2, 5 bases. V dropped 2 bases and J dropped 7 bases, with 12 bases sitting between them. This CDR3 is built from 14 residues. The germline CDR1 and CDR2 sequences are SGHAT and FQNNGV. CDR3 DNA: TGTGCCAGCAGCTTATTAGCCGGGGATAATGAGCAGTTCTTC. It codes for CASSLLAGDNEQFF.

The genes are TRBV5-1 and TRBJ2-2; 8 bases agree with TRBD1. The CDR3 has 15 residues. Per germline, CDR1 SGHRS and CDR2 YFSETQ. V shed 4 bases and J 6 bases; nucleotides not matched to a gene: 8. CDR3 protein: CASSRLTGEAGELFF. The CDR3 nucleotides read TGCGCCAGCAGCCGTCTGACAGGGGAGGCCGGGGAGCTGTTTTTT. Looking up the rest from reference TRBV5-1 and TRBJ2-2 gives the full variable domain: KAGVTQTPRYLIKTRGQQVTLSCSPISGHRSVSWYQQTPGQGLQFLFEYFSETQRNKGNFPGRFSGRQFSNSRSEMNVSTLELGDSALYLCASSRLTGEAGELFFGEGSRLTVL.

CDR3 protein: CASSYGSPLHF. In nucleotides, the CDR3 is TGTGCCAGCAGCTACGGGTCACCCCTCCACTTT. The chain joins TRBV13 to TRBJ1-6, with unresolved D. V was clipped by 4 bases and J by 10 bases, with 5 bases between them. CDR3 size: 11 residues. Germline V gene lookup returns CDR1 PRHDT and CDR2 FYEKMQ (reference sequence). Looking up the rest from reference TRBV13 and TRBJ1-6 gives the full variable domain: AAGVIQSPRHLIKEKRETATLKCYPIPRHDTVYWYQQGPGQDPQFLISFYEKMQSDKGSIPDRFSAQQFSDYHSELNMSSLELGDSALYFCASSYGSPLHFGNGTRLTVT.

CDR3 DNA: TGTGCCAGCAGTGACAGGTATTCCTACGAGCAGTACTTC. Protein product: CASSDRYSYEQYF. This rearrangement joins TRBV6-5 to TRBJ2-7, with D possibly being TRBD1 (6 bases). With 5 bases removed from V and 1 base from J, the gap between germline ends came to 9 bases. CDR3 size: 13 residues. Per the germline V gene, CDR1 is MNHEY and CDR2 is SVGAGI.

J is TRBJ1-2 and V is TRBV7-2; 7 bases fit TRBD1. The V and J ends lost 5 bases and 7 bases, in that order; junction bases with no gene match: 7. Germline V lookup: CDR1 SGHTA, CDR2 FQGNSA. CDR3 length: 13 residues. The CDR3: CASSATQGSGYTF. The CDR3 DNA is TGTGCCAGCAGCGCTACACAGGGGTCTGGCTACACCTTC.

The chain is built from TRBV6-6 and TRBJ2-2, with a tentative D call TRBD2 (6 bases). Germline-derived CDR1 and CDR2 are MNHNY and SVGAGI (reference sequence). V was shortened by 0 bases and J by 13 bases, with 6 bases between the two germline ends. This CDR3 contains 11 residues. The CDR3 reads CASSYSGGLFF. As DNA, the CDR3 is TGTGCCAGCAGTTACTCGGGAGGGCTGTTTTTT.

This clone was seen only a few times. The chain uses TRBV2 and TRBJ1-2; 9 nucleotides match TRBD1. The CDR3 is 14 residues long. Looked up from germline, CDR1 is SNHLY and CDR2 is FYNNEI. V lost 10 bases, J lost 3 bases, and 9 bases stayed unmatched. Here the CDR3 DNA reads TGTGCCACCGAAAAGGACAGGGGACACTATGGCTACACCTTC. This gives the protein CATEKDRGHYGYTF.

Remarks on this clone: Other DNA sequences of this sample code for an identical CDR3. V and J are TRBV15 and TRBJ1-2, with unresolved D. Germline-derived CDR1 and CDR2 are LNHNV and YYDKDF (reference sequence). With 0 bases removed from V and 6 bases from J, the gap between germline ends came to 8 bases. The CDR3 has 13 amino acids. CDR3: CATSREEGDGYTF. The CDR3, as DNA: TGTGCCACCAGCAGAGAAGAGGGAGATGGCTACACCTTC.

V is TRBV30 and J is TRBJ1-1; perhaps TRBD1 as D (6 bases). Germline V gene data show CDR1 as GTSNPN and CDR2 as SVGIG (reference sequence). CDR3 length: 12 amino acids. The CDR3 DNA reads TGTGCTTGCAGGGGCATGAACACTGAAGCTTTCTTT. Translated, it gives CACRGMNTEAFF. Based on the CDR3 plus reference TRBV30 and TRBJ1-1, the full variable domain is SQTIHQWPATLVQPVGSPLSLECTVEGTSNPNLYWYRQAAGRGLQLLFYSVGIGQISSEVPQNLSASRPQDRQFILSSKKLLLSDSGFYLCACRGMNTEAFFGQGTRLTVV.

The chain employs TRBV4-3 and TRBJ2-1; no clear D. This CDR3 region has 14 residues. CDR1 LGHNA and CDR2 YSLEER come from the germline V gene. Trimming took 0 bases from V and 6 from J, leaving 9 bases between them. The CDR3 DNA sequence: TGCGCCAGCAGCCAAGACGCCCGGGTCAATGAGCAGTTCTTC. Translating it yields CASSQDARVNEQFF.

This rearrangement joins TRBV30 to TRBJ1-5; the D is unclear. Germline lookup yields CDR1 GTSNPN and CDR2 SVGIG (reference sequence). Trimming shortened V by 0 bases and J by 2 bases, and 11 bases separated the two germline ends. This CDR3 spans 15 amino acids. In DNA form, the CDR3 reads TGTGCCTGGAGTGTACGCGGGGATGGCAATCAGCCCCAGCATTTT. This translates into CAWSVRGDGNQPQHF.